This TCR beta chain was obtained from a study of cytomegalovirus exposure and HLA in healthy donors. Study-wide findings and caveats: The tendency of first-cohort TCR clusters to co-occur in the roughly 130 validation repertoires was the finding of a later analysis. Usually a TCR sequence was rare, but some public TCRs were found in many donors. Reportedly, diagnosis of cytomegalovirus status by the classifier showed high specificity and sensitivity. The study listed about 150 cytomegalovirus-associated TCR beta chains.

This clone was observed once. Its matching antigen is unknown. CDR3 size: 15 residues. Germline V gene sequence: CDR1 MNHNS, CDR2 SASEGT. V gave up 4 bases and J gave up 6 bases; unmatched junction bases: 10. Profiling relied on immunoSEQ multiplex PCR, and the TCRdb table lists in-frame clones only, not all of them. Of about 160,000 clones detected, 88% appear once; the ten largest clones hold 2.5% to 3%. The V call is TRBV6-1, the J call TRBJ1-1, with TRBD1 matching over 8 bases. Input material: PBMCs. This TCR was recovered from a man younger than 35 in good health and CMV-seronegative. CDR3 nucleotides: TGTGCCAGCAGTGCGGTAGACAGGGGTCTTCCTGAAGCTTTCTTT. Its translation: CASSAVDRGLPEAFF.